This T cell receptor beta chain comes out of a study of control samples from healthy donors and cancer patients. Here immunoSEQ multiplex PCR was the method, and the copy in TCRdb shows in-frame clones only, minus some. The table includes 150,000 to 200,000 clones, roughly 89% detected once. This receptor was identified in a man younger than 40 in good health. Sequenced: blood.

CDR3: CASGRQPPQSGYTF. As DNA, the CDR3 is TGTGCTAGTGGTCGACAGCCTCCACAGAGTGGCTACACCTTC. This sequence joins TRBV12-5 and TRBJ1-2; D might be TRBD1 (5 bases). The length of the CDR3 is 14 residues. Germline V lookup: CDR1 LGHNT, CDR2 FRNRAP. The ends were cut back, 5 bases at V and 7 bases at J, with 17 bases in the middle.